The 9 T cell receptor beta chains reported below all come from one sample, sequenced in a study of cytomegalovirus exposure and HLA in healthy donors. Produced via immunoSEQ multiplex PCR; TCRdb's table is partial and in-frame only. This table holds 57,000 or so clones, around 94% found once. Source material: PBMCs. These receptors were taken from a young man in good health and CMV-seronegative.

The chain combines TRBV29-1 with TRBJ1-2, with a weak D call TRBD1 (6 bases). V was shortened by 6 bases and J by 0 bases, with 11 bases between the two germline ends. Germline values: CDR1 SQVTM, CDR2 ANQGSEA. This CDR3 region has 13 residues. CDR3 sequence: CSVGTGSNYGYTF. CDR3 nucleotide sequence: TGCAGCGTCGGTACAGGGTCTAACTATGGCTACACCTTC.

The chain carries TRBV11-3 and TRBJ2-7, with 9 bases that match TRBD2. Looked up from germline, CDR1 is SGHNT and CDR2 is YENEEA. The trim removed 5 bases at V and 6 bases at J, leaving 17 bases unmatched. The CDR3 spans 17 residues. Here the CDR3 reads CASSPPGGGAGGVEQYF. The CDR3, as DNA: TGTGCCAGCAGCCCGCCGGGAGGGGGAGCGGGAGGTGTCGAGCAGTACTTC.

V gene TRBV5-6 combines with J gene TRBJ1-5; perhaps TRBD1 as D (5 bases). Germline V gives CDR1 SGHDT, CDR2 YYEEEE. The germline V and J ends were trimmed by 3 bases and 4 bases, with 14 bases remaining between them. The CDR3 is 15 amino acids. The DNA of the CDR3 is TGTGCCAGCAGCTCTTGGAGTGGGGGGAATCAGCCCCAGCATTTT. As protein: CASSSWSGGNQPQHF.

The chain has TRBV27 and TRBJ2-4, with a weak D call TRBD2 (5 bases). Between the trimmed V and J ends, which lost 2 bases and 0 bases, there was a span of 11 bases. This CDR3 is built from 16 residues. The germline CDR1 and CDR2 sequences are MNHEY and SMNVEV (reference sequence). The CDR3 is CASSLRGTLAKNIQYF. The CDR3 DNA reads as TGTGCCAGCAGTTTACGGGGAACACTAGCCAAAAACATTCAGTACTTC.

CDR3 in DNA: TGTGCCAGCAGTTTAACTGGACTAGCGGCCGAGACTTACAATGAGCAGTTCTTC. Translated, it gives CASSLTGLAAETYNEQFF. The chain has TRBV27 and TRBJ2-1; 10 positions match TRBD2. There are 18 residues in the CDR3. With V trimmed by 2 bases and J by 4 bases, 11 bases remained unmatched. Germline assignment: CDR1 MNHEY and CDR2 SMNVEV (reference sequence).

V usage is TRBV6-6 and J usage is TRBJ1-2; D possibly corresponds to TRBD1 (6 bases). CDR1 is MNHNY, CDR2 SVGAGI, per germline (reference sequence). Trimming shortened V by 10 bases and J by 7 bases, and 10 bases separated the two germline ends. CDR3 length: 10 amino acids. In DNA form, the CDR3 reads TGTGCCACCCAGGGGACTGGCTACACCTTC. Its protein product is CATQGTGYTF.

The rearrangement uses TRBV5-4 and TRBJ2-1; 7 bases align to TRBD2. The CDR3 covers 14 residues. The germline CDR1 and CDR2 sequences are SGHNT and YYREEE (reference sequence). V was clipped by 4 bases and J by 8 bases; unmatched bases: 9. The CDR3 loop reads CASSLWTSSDEQFF. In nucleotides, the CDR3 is TGTGCCAGCAGCCTATGGACTAGTTCGGATGAGCAGTTCTTC.

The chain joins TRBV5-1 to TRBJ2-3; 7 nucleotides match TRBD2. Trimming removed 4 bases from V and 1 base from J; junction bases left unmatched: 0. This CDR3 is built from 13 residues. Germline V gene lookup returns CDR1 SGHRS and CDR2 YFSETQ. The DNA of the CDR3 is TGCGCCAGCAGCGGGGGGGGCACAGATACGCAGTATTTT. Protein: CASSGGGTDTQYF.

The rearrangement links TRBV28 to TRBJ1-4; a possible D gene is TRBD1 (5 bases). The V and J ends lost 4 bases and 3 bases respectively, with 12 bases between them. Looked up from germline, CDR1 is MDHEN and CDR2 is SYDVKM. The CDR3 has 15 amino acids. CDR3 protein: CASSSPGEPNEKLFF. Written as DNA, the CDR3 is TGTGCCAGCAGTTCCCCGGGGGAGCCTAATGAAAAACTGTTTTTT.